This T cell receptor (beta chain) came from a study of OX40 agonist ivuxolimab in advanced cancers. On the study more broadly: Dose-escalation cases comprised hepatocellular carcinoma, melanoma, renal cell or head and neck cancer.

The data were produced by immunoSEQ multiplex PCR, yet TCRdb's version contains in-frame clones alone and is incomplete. Of 40,000 to 45,000 clones in the sample, over 70% were seen once. From germline, CDR1 is KGHSH and CDR2 LQKENI. The CDR3 extends over 15 amino acids. J lost 3 bases, V lost 4 bases, and 3 bases had no gene match. This clone was seen just once. V usage is TRBV18 and J usage is TRBJ1-3, with 10 bases identical to TRBD1. The clonotype was recovered from an adult with an advanced solid tumor such as melanoma, head and neck, liver or kidney cancer. The sequencing here drew on CD4+ or CD8+ T cells sorted from blood, taken in a trial of the OX40 agonist ivuxolimab. This CDR3 reads CASSLGTGDGNTIYF. In DNA form, the CDR3 reads TGTGCCAGCTCACTCGGGACAGGGGATGGAAACACCATATATTTT.